This T cell receptor (beta chain) derives from a study of cytomegalovirus exposure and HLA in healthy donors. Study summary: Early on, a data release was issued that held approximately 92 million unique TCRs from HLA-typed donors.

The CDR3 totals 11 residues. V shed 3 bases and J shed 10 bases, with 10 bases lying between them. Germline loops: CDR1 GTSNPN, CDR2 SVGIG (reference sequence). Despite likely unrecorded immune exposures, the donors were nominally healthy at the time of sampling. Both 60 Vbeta primers and 13 Jbeta primers went into the PCR. Measured with immunoSEQ multiplex PCR; TCRdb has only the in-frame clones, and not every one. This table has 200,000 to 250,000 clones, around four fifths appearing once. The TCR originated in a boy aged 2 to 10 in good health and CMV-seronegative. The V gene is TRBV30, the J gene TRBJ2-1, with D maybe TRBD2 (5 bases). Material for sequencing was PBMCs. CDR3: CAWRRDQEQFF. The CDR3 DNA reads as TGTGCCTGGAGGAGGGATCAGGAGCAGTTCTTC.